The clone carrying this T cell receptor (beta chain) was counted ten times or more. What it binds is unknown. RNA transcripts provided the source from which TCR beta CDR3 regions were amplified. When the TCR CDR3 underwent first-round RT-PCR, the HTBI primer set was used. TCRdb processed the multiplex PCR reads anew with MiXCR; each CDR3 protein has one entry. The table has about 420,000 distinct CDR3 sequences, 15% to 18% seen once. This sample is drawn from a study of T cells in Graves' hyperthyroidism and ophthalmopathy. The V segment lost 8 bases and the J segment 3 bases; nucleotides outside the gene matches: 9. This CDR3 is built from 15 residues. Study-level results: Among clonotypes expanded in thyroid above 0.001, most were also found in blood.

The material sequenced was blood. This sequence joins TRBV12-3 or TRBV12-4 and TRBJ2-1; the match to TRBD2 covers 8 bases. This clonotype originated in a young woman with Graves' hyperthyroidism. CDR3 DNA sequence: TGTGCCAGCTGCAGAAGCGGGGGAGACTACAATGAGCAGTTCTTC. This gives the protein CASCRSGGDYNEQFF.